The entry below describes one T cell receptor (beta chain). The record originates from a study of blood T cell repertoires in COVID-19. The CDR3 is 15 residues long. CDR1 and CDR2 (germline): SQVTM, ANQGSEA. Unmatched junction bases numbered 12, after V lost 7 bases and J lost 4 bases. Authors' data handling: Amplification from reference gene primers served as the basis for estimated nucleated cell counts. The repertoire was sequenced with immunoSEQ multiplex PCR; TCRdb's copy has only in-frame clones and lacks some. V, J and clone size derive from that table, while D and trimming were established from the DNA sequence. The sample consists of roughly 200,000 clones, about 83% of them appearing once.

The sample comprised peripheral blood. This receptor was taken from an older person with COVID-19, enrolled during active disease. This chain uses TRBV29-1 with TRBJ1-1; TRBD1 matches 10 bases. The CDR3 spells CSGSPGQGLSTEAFF. CDR3 DNA: TGCAGCGGAAGCCCGGGACAGGGGCTTAGCACTGAAGCTTTCTTT.